Shown below are 4 T cell receptor beta chains from a single sample sequenced in a study of T cells in Graves' hyperthyroidism and ophthalmopathy. The source material, RNA transcripts, was used to amplify TCR beta CDR3 regions. During a first-round RT-PCR of the TCR CDR3, the HTBI primer set was used. TCRdb redid the calling of the multiplex PCR reads with MiXCR, one entry per CDR3 protein. The sample consists of 200,000 to 250,000 distinct CDR3 sequences, roughly a sixth of them appearing once. The sample was blood. All receptors come from a man aged 50 or older with Graves' hyperthyroidism.

A remark on this clonotype: Possible read error: a much larger clone is one base away. The chain joins TRBV2 to TRBJ2-7; TRBD2 matches 7 bases. The CDR3 spans 15 residues. The germline V gene has CDR1 SNHLY and CDR2 FYNNEI. The trim removed 6 bases at V and 3 bases at J, leaving 11 bases unmatched. Here the CDR3 reads CASSGQWGGFYEQYF. As DNA, the CDR3 is TGTGCCAGCAGCGGCCAATGGGGGGGTTTCTACGAGCAGTACTTC.

This clonotype occurred a few times. The chain joins TRBV29-1 to TRBJ2-7, with D perhaps matching TRBD2 (6 bases). The CDR3 loop spans 15 amino acids. The V end was cut by 4 bases, the J end by 0 bases, with 16 bases between. Germline loops: CDR1 SQVTM, CDR2 ANQGSEA. In nucleotides, the CDR3 is TGCAGCGTTGTACTAGCAGATAAGAGCTCCTACGAGCAGTACTTC. Translating gives CSVVLADKSSYEQYF.

The table lists this clonotype with a few counts. V and J are TRBV28 and TRBJ2-7; TRBD2 agrees at 8 bases. The junction had 5 bases not matched to a gene; V was cut back by 6 bases and J by 4 bases. The CDR3 extends over 13 amino acids. CDR1 is MDHEN, CDR2 SYDVKM, per germline. The CDR3 bases are TGTGCCAGCAGAACTAGCGGAATTTACGAGCAGTACTTC. Protein product: CASRTSGIYEQYF.

This clonotype was detected only a few times. The chain recombines TRBV11-2 with TRBJ2-7, with D maybe TRBD2 (6 bases). Germline lookup yields CDR1 SGHAT and CDR2 FQNNGV. V dropped 2 bases and J dropped 5 bases, with 16 bases sitting between them. This CDR3 is built from 15 residues. CDR3 DNA sequence: TGTGCCAGCAGCTTACGGGCGGGGTCCCCCGACGAGCAGTACTTC. Its translation: CASSLRAGSPDEQYF.